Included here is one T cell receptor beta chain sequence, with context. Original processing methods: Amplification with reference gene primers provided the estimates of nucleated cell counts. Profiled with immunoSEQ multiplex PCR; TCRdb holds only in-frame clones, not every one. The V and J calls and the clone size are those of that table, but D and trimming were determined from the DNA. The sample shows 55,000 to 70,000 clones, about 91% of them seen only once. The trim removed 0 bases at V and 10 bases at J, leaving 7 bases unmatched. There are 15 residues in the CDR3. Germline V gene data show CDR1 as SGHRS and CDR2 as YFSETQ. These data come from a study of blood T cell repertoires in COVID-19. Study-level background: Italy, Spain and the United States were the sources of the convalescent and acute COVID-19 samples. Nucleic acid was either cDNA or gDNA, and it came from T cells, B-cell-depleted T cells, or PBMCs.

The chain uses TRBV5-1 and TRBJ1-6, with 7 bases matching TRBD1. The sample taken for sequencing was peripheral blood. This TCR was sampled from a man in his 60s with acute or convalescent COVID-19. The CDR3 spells CASSLANTGDSPLHF. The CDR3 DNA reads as TGCGCCAGCAGCTTGGCGAATACAGGGGACTCACCCCTCCACTTT.